This T cell receptor beta chain was documented in a study of T cell responses to AZD1222 COVID-19 vaccine. As to this clone: The antigen is unknown.

Study results and caveats: At baseline, just a handful of AZD1222 recipients tested seropositive. Spike-specific TCR breadth and depth were elevated following two AZD1222 doses. Close to half of spike-specific TCRs reportedly recognize unmutated variant regions.

Method: immunoSEQ multiplex PCR; TCRdb's copy keeps in-frame clones and lacks some. The sample holds 150,000 or so clones; about nine tenths are singletons and the top ten take roughly 4.7%. The germline CDR1 and CDR2 sequences are LGHNA and YSLEER. The CDR3 runs to 12 residues. Trimming took off 4 bases at V and 4 bases at J, with 7 bases between the two ends. This clonotype originated in an adult in good health. V usage is TRBV4-3 and J usage is TRBJ1-2; no clear D. Sample: peripheral blood, taken on day 0 of AZD1222 vaccination. CDR3 protein: CASSRYSYGYTF. For the CDR3, the DNA is TGCGCCAGCAGCCGGTACAGCTATGGCTACACCTTC.